Below, 28 T cell receptor beta chains from the same sample are listed, as sequenced in a study of metastatic and nonmetastatic thyroid tumors (TCRdb year 2020). Before undergoing thyroid surgery, none of the patients had been given any kind of treatment. The library was produced with PCR. TCRdb records Illumina HiSeq 4000 as the sequencer. TCRdb's own reprocessing of the public reads used fastp at Q25 and MiXCR and kept productive beta chains. The sample records about 93,000 clones, 8% to 9.5% of which are singletons. The biggest ten clones account for around 8.8% of the sample. Sequencing input: blood. These receptor sequences come from a female donor with papillary thyroid cancer or a benign thyroid nodule (not recorded which). Some clones in this sample may be carry-over from other donors' samples.

This clone appeared a few times. The chain couples TRBV6-1 to TRBJ1-5; 7 bases match TRBD1. The CDR3 sequence is 14 residues long. The junction had 6 bases not matched to a gene; V was cut back by 10 bases and J by 0 bases. Germline CDR1 is MNHNS and CDR2 is SASEGT. The DNA of the CDR3 is TGTGCCATCAGCACAGGGGATAGCAATCAGCCCCAGCATTTT. It yields the protein CAISTGDSNQPQHF.

This clone was observed many times. The CDR3 DNA reads as TGTGCCAGCAGCTTATCGGGGGGCAGATCACCCCTCCACTTT. Translating it yields CASSLSGGRSPLHF. This chain links TRBV7-2 with TRBJ1-6, with D perhaps matching TRBD1 (6 bases). Germline V gene lookup returns CDR1 SGHTA and CDR2 FQGNSA. There are 14 residues in the CDR3. V lost 2 bases, J lost 10 bases, and 12 bases lay in between.

This clone was observed at least ten times. The genes are TRBV2 and TRBJ2-5, with no clear D. The CDR3 loop spans 14 amino acids. The germline V and J ends were trimmed by 9 bases and 4 bases, with 18 bases remaining between them. CDR1 is SNHLY and CDR2 is FYNNEI in the germline V gene. Here the CDR3 DNA reads TGTGCCAGTACACTCAGGCACAATGGAGAGACCCAGTACTTC. Residues: CASTLRHNGETQYF.

Only a few counts were recorded for this clone. A clone one base away is much larger, so this may be a read error. The CDR3 DNA reads as TGTGCCAGCCAACAGGGGGTGATGCCCCAGCATTTT. It yields the protein CASQQGVMPQHF. This chain links TRBV19 with TRBJ1-5, with 8 bases matching TRBD1. Losses at the gene ends were 9 bases for V and 9 bases for J; bases not matched to a gene: 7. CDR1 LNHDA and CDR2 SQIVND come from the germline V gene (reference sequence). The length of the CDR3 is 12 residues.

This clone was seen at least ten times. The chain is built from TRBV7-6 and TRBJ1-2; D uncertain. V was cut by 3 bases and J by 8 bases, with 16 bases left in between. This CDR3 is built from 14 residues. Germline CDR1 reads SGHVS; CDR2 reads FNYEAQ. The CDR3 protein is CASSLGMGSWGYTF. The CDR3 DNA follows: TGTGCCAGCAGCTTGGGCATGGGGTCGTGGGGCTACACCTTC.

The sample holds many counts of this clone. This chain uses TRBV6-1 with TRBJ1-3; no definite D call. Germline assignment: CDR1 MNHNS and CDR2 SASEGT. Deletions cut 2 bases from V and 2 bases from J, with 10 bases between. CDR3 length equals 15 residues. Written as DNA, the CDR3 is TGTGCCAGCAGTGAATCTGGGAGTGCTGGAAACACCATATATTTT. Translating gives CASSESGSAGNTIYF.

This clone was seen only a few times. The chain's CDR3 is CASSATSGALWETQYF. In DNA form, the CDR3 reads TGTGCCAGCAGCGCAACTAGCGGGGCCCTATGGGAGACCCAGTACTTC. The genes are TRBV9 and TRBJ2-5; 10 bases map to TRBD2. Germline values: CDR1 SGDLS, CDR2 YYNGEE. The V segment lost 3 bases and the J segment 5 bases; nucleotides outside the gene matches: 10. The length of the CDR3 is 16 residues.

This clone was observed many times. The V call is TRBV18, the J call TRBJ2-1, with D possibly TRBD2 on 5 matching bases. The CDR3 consists of 16 residues. CDR1 KGHSH and CDR2 LQKENI come from the germline V gene. Trimming took 4 bases from V and 0 from J, leaving 13 bases between them. CDR3 protein: CASSHLGEGSYNEQFF. As DNA, the CDR3 is TGTGCCAGCTCACATCTAGGTGAGGGCTCCTACAATGAGCAGTTCTTC. Full variable domain (rest looked up from reference TRBV18 and TRBJ2-1): NAGVMQNPRHLVRRRGQEARLRCSPMKGHSHVYWYRQLPEEGLKFMVYLQKENIIDESGMPKERFSAEFPKEGPSILRIQQVVRGDSAAYFCASSHLGEGSYNEQFFGPGTRLTVL.

This clone has ten or more counts. This chain connects TRBV28 to TRBJ2-7, with a tentative D call TRBD1 (6 bases). V was clipped by 5 bases and J by 5 bases, with 16 bases between them. The CDR3 is 14 residues long. Germline V gives CDR1 MDHEN, CDR2 SYDVKM. CDR3 loop: CASSPVSGVHEQYF. CDR3 DNA: TGTGCCAGCAGTCCGGTTTCAGGGGTCCACGAGCAGTACTTC.

This clone was recorded at least ten times. The V call is TRBV11-1, the J call TRBJ1-2, with 7 bases aligning to TRBD1. With V trimmed by 1 base and J by 6 bases, 11 bases remained unmatched. Germline CDR1 SGHAT, CDR2 FQDESV (reference sequence). This CDR3 comprises 16 residues. The CDR3 region has the DNA TGTGCCAGCAGCTTAGTAAACCAGGACAGGCTCAATGGCTACACCTTC. It specifies CASSLVNQDRLNGYTF.

This clone was detected ten times or more. This chain joins TRBV2 and TRBJ2-7, with TRBD1 matching over 9 bases. Trimming at V came to 6 bases and at J to 0 bases, leaving 3 bases not matched to a gene. Germline lookup yields CDR1 SNHLY and CDR2 FYNNEI. The CDR3 sequence is 14 residues long. CDR3 in amino acids: CASREQGASYEQYF. Here the CDR3 DNA reads TGTGCCAGCAGAGAACAGGGGGCCTCCTACGAGCAGTACTTC.

This clone has a count of ten or more. One end of the junction is discordant with germline, which a read error may explain. The chain combines TRBV4-2 with TRBJ1-2, with D possibly TRBD1 on 5 matching bases. The CDR3 extends over 15 amino acids. From germline, CDR1 is LGHNA and CDR2 YNFKEQ. The CDR3 region has the DNA TGTGCCAGCAGCCAAGATGGGGGGAAAGGCTATGGCTACATCTTC. The encoded protein is CASSQDGGKGYGYIF.

This clone was seen at least ten times. The gene calls are TRBV27 and TRBJ2-6; weak D call: TRBD2 (6 bases). The CDR3 length is 16 residues. CDR1 MNHEY and CDR2 SMNVEV come from the germline V gene (reference sequence). Trimming took off 2 bases at V and 4 bases at J, with 12 bases between the two ends. The CDR3 DNA reads as TGTGCCAGCAGTTTAATCGCGGGGTCCGGGGCCAACGTCCTGACTTTC. This translates into CASSLIAGSGANVLTF.

This clone was detected ten times or more. V and J are TRBV6-1 and TRBJ1-5, with D unresolved. Germline V gene lookup returns CDR1 MNHNS and CDR2 SASEGT. Trimming removed 8 bases from V and 6 bases from J, with 5 bases in between. The CDR3 length is 10 residues. The CDR3 region is CASGGQPQHF. CDR3 bases: TGTGCCAGCGGCGGTCAGCCCCAGCATTTT.

The table lists this clone with many counts. The V call is TRBV2, the J call TRBJ1-2; D is ambiguous. Germline assignment: CDR1 SNHLY and CDR2 FYNNEI. The ends were cut back, 4 bases at V and 0 bases at J, with 6 bases in the middle. The CDR3 totals 13 residues. The DNA of the CDR3 is TGTGCCAGCAGTGCTGGAGCTAACTATGGCTACACCTTC. As protein: CASSAGANYGYTF.

The chain employs TRBV11-2 and TRBJ1-4; a weak D match, TRBD1 (6 bases). In germline, CDR1 is SGHAT, CDR2 FQNNGV. This CDR3 comprises 15 residues. The V gene lost 3 bases and the J gene lost 3 bases, with 11 bases spanning the gap. CDR3 sequence reads: CASSFNREANEKLFF. DNA of the CDR3: TGTGCCAGCAGCTTCAACAGGGAGGCTAATGAAAAACTGTTTTTT.

This clone was seen at least ten times. The J gene is TRBJ1-3, the V gene TRBV4-1; perhaps TRBD1 as D (6 bases). The CDR3 has 14 residues. With 1 base removed from V and 5 bases from J, the gap between germline ends came to 9 bases. Germline lookup yields CDR1 MGHRA and CDR2 YSYEKL. The CDR3 nucleotides are TGCGCCAGCAGCCAAGGCGGGGGCAGAAACACCATATATTTT. Encoded protein: CASSQGGGRNTIYF.

Concerning this clone: This may be a read error, as it is one base from a much larger clone. V and J are TRBV2 and TRBJ2-1; possibly TRBD2 for D (5 bases). The V end was cut by 4 bases, the J end by 3 bases, with 13 bases between. The CDR3 length is 15 residues. The germline V gene encodes CDR1 SNHLY and CDR2 FYNNEI. In nucleotides, the CDR3 is TGTGCCAGCAGTGTAACTATCGGGATCTACAATGAGCAGTTCTTC. The encoded protein is CASSVTIGIYNEQFF.

This clone was counted many times. J is TRBJ2-2 and V is TRBV20-1; D remains ambiguous. This CDR3 has 11 amino acids. The germline V gene has CDR1 DFQATT and CDR2 SNEGSKA (reference sequence). V lost 6 bases, J lost 7 bases, and 9 bases lay in between. CDR3 nucleotide sequence: TGCAGTGCGGCCCGGCTCGGGGAGCTGTTTTTT. It codes for CSAARLGELFF.

This clone was found many times. This chain links TRBV10-1 with TRBJ1-1, with D unclear. The CDR3 sequence is 13 residues long. Trimming took 2 bases from V and 2 from J, leaving 6 bases between them. From germline, CDR1 is WNHNN and CDR2 SYGVQD (reference sequence). The CDR3 DNA reads TGCGCCAGCAGTGAGCGGGATAACACTGAAGCTTTCTTT. Encoded protein: CASSERDNTEAFF.

This clone was seen ten or more times. The genes are TRBV5-1 and TRBJ2-2; 10 nucleotides match TRBD1. Trimming cost V 3 bases and J 4 bases; bases outside gene matches: 6. The CDR3 covers 16 residues. Germline V CDR1 and CDR2: SGHRS, YFSETQ. The DNA for the CDR3 is TGCGCCAGCAGCTGGAATCGACAGGGGGCCACCGGGGAGCTGTTTTTT. Translating gives CASSWNRQGATGELFF. Complete variable domain (other parts from reference TRBV5-1 and TRBJ2-2): KAGVTQTPRYLIKTRGQQVTLSCSPISGHRSVSWYQQTPGQGLQFLFEYFSETQRNKGNFPGRFSGRQFSNSRSEMNVSTLELGDSALYLCASSWNRQGATGELFFGEGSRLTVL.

With respect to this clone: The junction shows a germline mismatch at one end, possibly a read error. The chain has TRBV28 and TRBJ1-6; possible D gene TRBD1, 5 bases. This CDR3 is 16 amino acids long. The germline CDR1 and CDR2 sequences are MDHEN and SYDVKM. This CDR3 is CASGLSLQAKGSPLHF. The CDR3 DNA follows: TGTGCCAGCGGTTTGTCCCTACAGGCCAAGGGTTCACCCCTCCACTTT.

This clone occurred many times. This chain uses TRBV3-1 with TRBJ2-4; no reliable D call. V dropped 3 bases and J dropped 6 bases, with 3 bases sitting between them. CDR3 size: 11 residues. CDR1 is LGHDT, CDR2 YNNKEL, per germline (reference sequence). The CDR3 nucleotides are TGTGCCAGCAGCCAGCGAAACATTCAGTACTTC. Translation: CASSQRNIQYF.

Notes on this clone: A much larger clone lies one base from this, so it may be a read error. The chain has TRBV2 and TRBJ2-7; no clear D gene. The CDR3 extends over 12 amino acids. Trimming took off 5 bases at V and 6 bases at J, with 11 bases between the two ends. Germline values: CDR1 SNHLY, CDR2 FYNNEI. The CDR3 nucleotides read TGTGCCAGCAGTAGCTGGTACAGCGAGCAGTACTTC. It encodes CASSSWYSEQYF. The whole variable domain, remainder taken from reference TRBV2 and TRBJ2-7, is EPEVTQTPSHQVTQMGQEVILRCVPISNHLYFYWYRQILGQKVEFLVSFYNNEISEKSEIFDDQFSVERPDGSNFTLKIRSTKLEDSAMYFCASSSWYSEQYFGPGTRLTVT.

This clone was seen only a few times. This chain connects TRBV9 to TRBJ1-1, with D unresolved. This CDR3 region has 13 residues. Trimming removed 4 bases from V and 6 bases from J, with 13 bases in between. Germline CDR1 is SGDLS and CDR2 is YYNGEE. CDR3 sequence reads: CASSPTLRPEAFF. DNA for the CDR3: TGTGCCAGCAGCCCTACCCTGCGGCCTGAAGCTTTCTTT.

Ten or more counts support this clone. This rearrangement joins TRBV6-6 to TRBJ1-4; D gene uncertain. The CDR3 has 15 amino acids. Trimming removed 3 bases at V and 8 bases at J, with 16 bases between. CDR1 and CDR2 from the germline V gene are MNHNY and SVGAGI (reference sequence). The CDR3 region is CASSYLTGDGEKLFF. In DNA form, the CDR3 reads TGTGCCAGCAGTTATCTCACTGGGGATGGAGAAAAACTGTTTTTT.

This clone occurred many times. This chain joins TRBV14 and TRBJ2-1, with 10 bases lining up with TRBD1. In germline, CDR1 is SGHDN, CDR2 FVKESK. V trimming: 0 bases; J trimming: 8 bases; junction bases outside the gene matches: 7. CDR3 length equals 16 residues. The CDR3 spells CASSQDQDRGIYEQFF. The DNA for the CDR3 is TGTGCCAGCAGCCAAGACCAGGACAGGGGGATCTATGAGCAGTTCTTC.

In this sample, this clone turned up many times. The V call is TRBV25-1, the J call TRBJ1-1, with D hard to call. The V gene's germline CDR1 is MGHDK and CDR2 SYGVNS. CDR3 length: 14 amino acids. V was trimmed by 1 base and J by 11 bases, leaving 17 bases between them. CDR3 bases: TGTGCCAGCAGTGAATCGGGAGGGTTATCGTTTGCTTTCTTT. It yields the protein CASSESGGLSFAFF.